Presented here are 16 T cell receptor beta chains from one specimen sequenced in a study of cytomegalovirus exposure and HLA in healthy donors. PCR employed 60 Vbeta and 13 Jbeta primers. The repertoire was sequenced with immunoSEQ multiplex PCR; TCRdb's copy has only in-frame clones and lacks some. The data show some 140,000 clones, about three quarters seen once. Sequenced: PBMCs. The receptors were gathered from a woman in her thirties or forties in good health and CMV-seronegative.

The chain uses TRBV27 and TRBJ1-6, with 7 bases aligning to TRBD1. The germline gives CDR1 MNHEY, CDR2 SMNVEV (reference sequence). Losses at the gene ends were 3 bases for V and 8 bases for J; bases not matched to a gene: 4. CDR3 size: 14 residues. This CDR3 reads CASSFGTADSPLHF. The DNA for the CDR3 is TGTGCCAGCAGTTTCGGGACAGCGGATTCACCCCTCCACTTT.

This clone was observed a handful of times. This rearrangement joins TRBV5-1 to TRBJ1-6; 7 positions match TRBD1. Germline V CDR1 and CDR2: SGHRS, YFSETQ. V shed 5 bases, J shed 7 bases, and the junction held 9 bases outside the gene matches. The CDR3 is 15 residues long. CDR3 sequence (DNA): TGCGCCAGCAGTCCTACGACAGGGCAGAATTCACCCCTCCACTTT. Translated, it gives CASSPTTGQNSPLHF. The entire variable domain, with the rest obtained from reference TRBV5-1 and TRBJ1-6, is as follows: KAGVTQTPRYLIKTRGQQVTLSCSPISGHRSVSWYQQTPGQGLQFLFEYFSETQRNKGNFPGRFSGRQFSNSRSEMNVSTLELGDSALYLCASSPTTGQNSPLHFGNGTRLTVT.

The rearrangement joins TRBV9 to TRBJ1-3; D is possibly TRBD1 (6 bases). This CDR3 spans 15 amino acids. Trimming stripped 2 bases from V and 0 bases from J, with 9 bases between. Germline CDR1 and CDR2: SGDLS and YYNGEE. As DNA, the CDR3 is TGTGCCAGCAGCGTCCAGGGGAGCTCTGGAAACACCATATATTTT. It specifies CASSVQGSSGNTIYF.

CDR3 in DNA: TGCGCCAGCAGCTCGATGGGACACGAGAACACTGAAGCTTTCTTT. It is translated as CASSSMGHENTEAFF. The chain uses TRBV5-1 and TRBJ1-1; D possibly corresponds to TRBD1 (6 bases). The V end was cut by 3 bases, the J end by 1 base, with 13 bases between. This CDR3 contains 15 residues. From germline, CDR1 is SGHRS and CDR2 YFSETQ.

This clone was seen a few times. The chain recombines TRBV4-1 with TRBJ1-2; D remains unclear. V was cut by 3 bases and J by 8 bases, with 19 bases left in between. The V gene's germline CDR1 is MGHRA and CDR2 YSYEKL. The CDR3 has 15 amino acids. The CDR3 coding sequence is TGCGCCAGCAGCCAGGGTCGTGGAGGCTCTGGCGGCTACACCTTC. It specifies CASSQGRGGSGGYTF.

The V and J genes are TRBV2 and TRBJ2-3; D unresolved. Germline V CDR1 and CDR2: SNHLY, FYNNEI. This CDR3 has 13 residues. V dropped 2 bases and J dropped 4 bases, with 7 bases sitting between them. The CDR3, as DNA: TGTGCCAGCAGTGAACGGGTATCAGATACGCAGTATTTT. It translates to CASSERVSDTQYF.

The V gene is TRBV7-9, the J gene TRBJ1-5, with D possibly matching TRBD1 (5 bases). Germline V lookup: CDR1 SEHNR, CDR2 FQNEAQ (reference sequence). V dropped 6 bases and J dropped 6 bases, with 9 bases sitting between them. The CDR3 covers 12 residues. The CDR3 bases are TGTGCCAGCAGGTCAGGGCTTCAGCCCCAGCATTTT. Its protein is CASRSGLQPQHF. The full variable domain, rest sourced from reference TRBV7-9 and TRBJ1-5, is DTGVSQNPRHKITKRGQNVTFRCDPISEHNRLYWYRQTLGQGPEFLTYFQNEAQLEKSRLLSDRFSAERPKGSFSTLEIQRTEQGDSAMYLCASRSGLQPQHFGDGTRLSIL.

This sequence joins TRBV5-8 and TRBJ1-1; D might be TRBD1 (6 bases). CDR1 is SGHTS, CDR2 YDEGEE, per germline. The CDR3 sequence is 16 residues long. V was pared by 0 bases and J by 3 bases, with 15 bases between. Here the CDR3 reads CASSLGQGRKDTEAFF. The DNA for the CDR3 is TGTGCCAGCAGCTTGGGTCAGGGGCGGAAGGACACTGAAGCTTTCTTT. Drawing the rest from reference TRBV5-8 and TRBJ1-1, the complete variable domain is EAGVTQSPTHLIKTRGQQATLRCSPISGHTSVYWYQQALGLGLQFLLWYDEGEERNRGNFPPRFSGRQFPNYSSELNVNALELEDSALYLCASSLGQGRKDTEAFFGQGTRLTVV.

This clone was counted between two and nine times. The chain couples TRBV11-2 to TRBJ1-2, with 7 bases identical to TRBD1. J was trimmed by 8 bases and V by 2 bases; bases with no gene match: 8. Per the germline V gene, CDR1 is SGHAT and CDR2 is FQNNGV. The CDR3 length is 14 residues. CDR3 sequence (DNA): TGTGCCAGCAGCTTACGACAGGGTGTGGGAGGCTACACCTTC. Its translation is CASSLRQGVGGYTF.

The chain links TRBV10-3 to TRBJ2-7; 8 bases agree with TRBD1. The CDR3 is 14 amino acids. J gave up 5 bases and V 2 bases, and 5 bases lay outside the gene matches. Germline CDR1 is ENHRY and CDR2 is SYGVKD. CDR3 sequence: CAISETSDRDEQYV. CDR3 in DNA: TGTGCCATCAGTGAGACCTCGGACAGGGACGAGCAGTACGTC.

The chain carries TRBV5-8 and TRBJ1-1, with 8 bases fitting TRBD1. The germline gives CDR1 SGHTS, CDR2 YDEGEE. This CDR3 is 15 amino acids long. The V segment lost 4 bases and the J segment 3 bases; nucleotides outside the gene matches: 8. The CDR3 DNA reads as TGTGCCAGCAGCACCACAGGGGGAGGGTACACTGAAGCTTTCTTT. Protein sequence: CASSTTGGGYTEAFF.

This chain uses TRBV4-2 with TRBJ2-3, with 8 bases fitting TRBD2. The V gene's germline CDR1 is LGHNA and CDR2 YNFKEQ. This CDR3 spans 16 amino acids. The trim removed 5 bases at V and 0 bases at J, leaving 7 bases unmatched. Here the CDR3 DNA reads TGTGCCAGCAGCTATCTCAGCGGGGGTAGCACAGATACGCAGTATTTT. The encoded protein is CASSYLSGGSTDTQYF.

This clone has a single count. Other DNA variants within this sample encode the same CDR3. The rearrangement joins TRBV5-1 to TRBJ2-5; 7 bases match TRBD2. The V gene's germline CDR1 is SGHRS and CDR2 YFSETQ. The V and J ends lost 0 bases and 2 bases, in that order; junction bases with no gene match: 1. CDR3 length: 14 amino acids. The CDR3 reads CASSLVGLQETQYF. CDR3 bases: TGCGCCAGCAGCTTGGTGGGACTACAAGAGACCCAGTACTTC.

V gene TRBV5-1 combines with J gene TRBJ2-3; 8 bases agree with TRBD2. J was trimmed by 6 bases and V by 0 bases; bases with no gene match: 9. This CDR3 is built from 16 residues. The germline V gene has CDR1 SGHRS and CDR2 YFSETQ. This CDR3 reads CASSLGGGLAGDTQYF. CDR3 bases: TGCGCCAGCAGCTTGGGAGGTGGACTAGCCGGGGATACGCAGTATTTT.

The chain uses TRBV11-2 and TRBJ2-7, with TRBD1 matching 9 bases. Germline V lookup: CDR1 SGHAT, CDR2 FQNNGV. The ends lost 5 bases at V and 4 bases at J; junction bases unmatched: 9. The CDR3 loop spans 15 amino acids. The CDR3 DNA reads as TGTGCCAGCAGCAGTCCCGGGACAGGGTTTTACGAGCAGTACTTC. Translation: CASSSPGTGFYEQYF.

The gene calls are TRBV2 and TRBJ1-1; possibly TRBD1 for D (5 bases). V lost 7 bases to trimming and J lost 5 bases, with 20 bases between them. Germline CDR1 is SNHLY and CDR2 is FYNNEI. The CDR3 spans 15 residues. The CDR3 protein is CASMSQGVRRTEAFF. CDR3 DNA: TGTGCCAGCATGTCGCAAGGGGTGCGTCGGACTGAAGCTTTCTTT.